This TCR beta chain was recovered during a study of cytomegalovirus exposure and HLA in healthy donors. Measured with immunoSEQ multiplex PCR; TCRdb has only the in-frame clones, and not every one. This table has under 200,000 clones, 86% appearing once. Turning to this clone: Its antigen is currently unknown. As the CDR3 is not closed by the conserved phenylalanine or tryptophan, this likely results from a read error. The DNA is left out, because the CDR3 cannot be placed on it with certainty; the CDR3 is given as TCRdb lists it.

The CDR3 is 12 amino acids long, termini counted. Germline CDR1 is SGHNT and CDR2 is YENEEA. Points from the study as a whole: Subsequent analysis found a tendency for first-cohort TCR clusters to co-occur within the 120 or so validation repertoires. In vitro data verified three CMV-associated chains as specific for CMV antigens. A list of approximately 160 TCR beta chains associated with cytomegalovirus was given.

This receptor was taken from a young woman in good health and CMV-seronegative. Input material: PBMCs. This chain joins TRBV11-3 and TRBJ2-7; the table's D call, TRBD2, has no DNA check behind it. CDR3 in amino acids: CASRFGLAGVLD.